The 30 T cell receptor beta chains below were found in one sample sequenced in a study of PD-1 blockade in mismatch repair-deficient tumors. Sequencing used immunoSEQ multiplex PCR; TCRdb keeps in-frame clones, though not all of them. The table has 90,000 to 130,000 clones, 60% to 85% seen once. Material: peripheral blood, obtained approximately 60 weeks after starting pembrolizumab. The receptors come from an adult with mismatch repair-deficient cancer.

CDR3 sequence (DNA): TGTGCCAGCAGCTTGTCTAGCGGGAGTAATTACGAGCAGTACTTC. Amino acid sequence: CASSLSSGSNYEQYF. The chain joins TRBV7-2 to TRBJ2-7; 10 positions match TRBD2. Germline V gives CDR1 SGHTA, CDR2 FQGNSA. There are 15 residues in the CDR3. After removal of 3 bases from V and 4 bases from J, the junction contained 6 bases not matched to a gene.

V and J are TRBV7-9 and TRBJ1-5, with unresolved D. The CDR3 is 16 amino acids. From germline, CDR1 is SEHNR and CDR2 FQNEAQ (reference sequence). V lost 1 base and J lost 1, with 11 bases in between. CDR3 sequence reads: CASSLGQVGSNQPQHF. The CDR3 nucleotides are TGTGCCAGCAGCTTAGGCCAGGTAGGGAGCAATCAGCCCCAGCATTTT.

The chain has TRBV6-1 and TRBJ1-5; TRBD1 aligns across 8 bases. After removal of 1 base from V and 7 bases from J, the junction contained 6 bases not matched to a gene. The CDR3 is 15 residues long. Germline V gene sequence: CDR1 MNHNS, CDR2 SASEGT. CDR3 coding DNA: TGTGCCAGCAGTGAAGAGCAGGGGGCCGGGCAGCCCCAGCATTTT. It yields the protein CASSEEQGAGQPQHF.

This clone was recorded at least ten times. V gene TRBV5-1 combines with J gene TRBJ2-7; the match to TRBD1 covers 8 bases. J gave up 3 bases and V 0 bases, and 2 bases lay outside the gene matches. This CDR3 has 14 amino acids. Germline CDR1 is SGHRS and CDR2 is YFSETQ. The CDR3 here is CASSLGTGIYEQYF. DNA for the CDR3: TGCGCCAGCAGCTTGGGGACAGGGATCTACGAGCAGTACTTC.

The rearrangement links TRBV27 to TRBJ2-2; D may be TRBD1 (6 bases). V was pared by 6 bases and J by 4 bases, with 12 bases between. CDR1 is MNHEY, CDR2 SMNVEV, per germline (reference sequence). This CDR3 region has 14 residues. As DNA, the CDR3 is TGTGCCAGCAGCACTACAGGGCTCACCGGGGAGCTGTTTTTT. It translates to CASSTTGLTGELFF.

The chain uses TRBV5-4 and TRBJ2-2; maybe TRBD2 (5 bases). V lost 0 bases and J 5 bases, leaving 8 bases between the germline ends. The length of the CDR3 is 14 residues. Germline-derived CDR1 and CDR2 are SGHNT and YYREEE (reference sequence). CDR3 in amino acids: CASSLGTGTGELFF. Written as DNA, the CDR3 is TGTGCCAGCAGCTTGGGAACGGGAACCGGGGAGCTGTTTTTT.

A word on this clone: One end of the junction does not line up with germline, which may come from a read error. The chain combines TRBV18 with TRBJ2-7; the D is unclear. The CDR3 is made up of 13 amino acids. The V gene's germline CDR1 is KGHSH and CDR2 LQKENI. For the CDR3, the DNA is TGTGCCAGTTCACCGGGCCTTACGTACGAGCAGTACTTC. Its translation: CASSPGLTYEQYF. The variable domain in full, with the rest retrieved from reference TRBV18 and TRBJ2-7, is NAGVMQNPRHLVRRRGQEARLRCSPMKGHSHVYWYRQLPEEGLKFMVYLQKENIIDESGMPKERFSAEFPKEGPSILRIQQVVRGDSAAYFCASSPGLTYEQYFGPGTRLTVT.

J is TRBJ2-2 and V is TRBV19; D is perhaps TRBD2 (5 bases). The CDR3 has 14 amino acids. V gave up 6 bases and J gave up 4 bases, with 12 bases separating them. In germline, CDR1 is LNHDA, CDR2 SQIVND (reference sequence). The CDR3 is CASSRRETTGELFF. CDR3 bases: TGTGCCAGTAGCCGAAGGGAGACCACCGGGGAGCTGTTTTTT. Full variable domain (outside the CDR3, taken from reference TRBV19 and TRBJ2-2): DGGITQSPKYLFRKEGQNVTLSCEQNLNHDAMYWYRQDPGQGLRLIYYSQIVNDFQKGDIAEGYSVSREKKESFPLTVTSAQKNPTAFYLCASSRRETTGELFFGEGSRLTVL.

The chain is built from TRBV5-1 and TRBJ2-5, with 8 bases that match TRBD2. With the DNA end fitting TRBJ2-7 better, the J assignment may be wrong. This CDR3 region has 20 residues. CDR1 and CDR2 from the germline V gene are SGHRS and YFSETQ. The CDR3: CASSLVGPRAPTSGRYEQYF. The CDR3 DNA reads TGCGCCAGCAGCTTGGTCGGCCCACGGGCGCCTACTAGCGGTCGCTACGAGCAGTACTTC.

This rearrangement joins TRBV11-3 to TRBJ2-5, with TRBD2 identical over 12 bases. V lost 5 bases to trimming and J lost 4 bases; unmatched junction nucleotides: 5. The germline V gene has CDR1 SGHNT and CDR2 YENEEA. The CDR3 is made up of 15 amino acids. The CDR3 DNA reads TGTGCCAGCAGCATACCGGGACTAGCGGGAGAGACCCAGTACTTC. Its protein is CASSIPGLAGETQYF.

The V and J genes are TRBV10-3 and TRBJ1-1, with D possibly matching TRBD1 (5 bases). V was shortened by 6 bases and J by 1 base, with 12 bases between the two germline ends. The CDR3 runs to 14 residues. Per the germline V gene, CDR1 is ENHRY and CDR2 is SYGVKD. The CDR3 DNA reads TGTGCCATCAGATTTGGGACGCAGAACACTGAAGCTTTCTTT. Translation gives CAIRFGTQNTEAFF.

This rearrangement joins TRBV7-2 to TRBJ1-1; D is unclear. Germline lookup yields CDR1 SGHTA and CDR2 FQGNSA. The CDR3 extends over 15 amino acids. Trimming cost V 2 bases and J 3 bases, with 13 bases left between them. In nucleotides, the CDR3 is TGTGCCAGCAGCTTATCCAGGTACCCCGACACTGAAGCTTTCTTT. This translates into CASSLSRYPDTEAFF.

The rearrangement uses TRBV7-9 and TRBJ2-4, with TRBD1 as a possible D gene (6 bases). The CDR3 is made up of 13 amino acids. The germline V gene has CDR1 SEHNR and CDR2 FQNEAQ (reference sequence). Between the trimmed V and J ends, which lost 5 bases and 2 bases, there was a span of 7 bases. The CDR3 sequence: CASSRGTKNIQYF. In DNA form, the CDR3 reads TGTGCCAGCAGCAGGGGGACCAAAAACATTCAGTACTTC.

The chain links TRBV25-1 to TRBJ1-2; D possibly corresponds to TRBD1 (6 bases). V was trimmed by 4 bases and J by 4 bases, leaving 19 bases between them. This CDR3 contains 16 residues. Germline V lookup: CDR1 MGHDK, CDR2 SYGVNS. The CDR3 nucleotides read TGTGCCAGCAGTGCCCTGTTTGGGGGCGAGGCCTATGGCTACACCTTC. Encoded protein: CASSALFGGEAYGYTF.

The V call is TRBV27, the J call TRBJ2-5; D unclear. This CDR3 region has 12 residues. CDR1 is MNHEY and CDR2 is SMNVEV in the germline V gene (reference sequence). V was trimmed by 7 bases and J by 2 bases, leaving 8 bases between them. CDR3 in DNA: TGTGCCAGCAAAAACAGACAAGAGACCCAGTACTTC. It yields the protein CASKNRQETQYF.

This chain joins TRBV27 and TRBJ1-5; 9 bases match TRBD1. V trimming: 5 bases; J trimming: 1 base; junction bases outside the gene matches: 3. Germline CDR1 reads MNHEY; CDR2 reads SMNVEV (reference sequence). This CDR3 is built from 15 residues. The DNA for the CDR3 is TGTGCCAGCAGTCTGGGACAGGGAAGCAATCAGCCCCAGCATTTT. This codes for CASSLGQGSNQPQHF.

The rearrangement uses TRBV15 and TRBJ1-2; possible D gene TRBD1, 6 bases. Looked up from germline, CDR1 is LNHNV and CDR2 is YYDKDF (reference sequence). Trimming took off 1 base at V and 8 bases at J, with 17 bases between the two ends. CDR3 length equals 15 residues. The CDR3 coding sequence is TGTGCCACCAGCAGAGCCGAAACAGGGTCGGGGGGCTACACCTTC. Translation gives CATSRAETGSGGYTF.

DNA for the CDR3: TGTGCCAGCAGCCAAACCGGGACAGTCTATGGCTACACCTTC. This sequence encodes CASSQTGTVYGYTF. V is TRBV6-6 and J is TRBJ1-2; TRBD1 matches 7 bases. Trimming cost V 6 bases and J 4 bases; bases outside gene matches: 8. Germline CDR1 and CDR2: MNHNY and SVGAGI (reference sequence). The CDR3 spans 14 residues.

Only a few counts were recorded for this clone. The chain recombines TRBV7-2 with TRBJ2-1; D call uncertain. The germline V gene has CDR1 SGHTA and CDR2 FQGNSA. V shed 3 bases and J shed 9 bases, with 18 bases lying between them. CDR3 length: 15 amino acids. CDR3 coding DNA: TGTGCCAGCAGCTTTGGCGGAGAACGCTGGGGTGAGCAGTTCTTC. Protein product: CASSFGGERWGEQFF.

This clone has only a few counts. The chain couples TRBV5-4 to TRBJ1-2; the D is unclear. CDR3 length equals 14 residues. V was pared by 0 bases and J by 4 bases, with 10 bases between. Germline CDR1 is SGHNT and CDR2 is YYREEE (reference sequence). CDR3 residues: CASSLVTGFYGYTF. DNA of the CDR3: TGTGCCAGCAGCTTGGTGACTGGGTTCTATGGCTACACCTTC.

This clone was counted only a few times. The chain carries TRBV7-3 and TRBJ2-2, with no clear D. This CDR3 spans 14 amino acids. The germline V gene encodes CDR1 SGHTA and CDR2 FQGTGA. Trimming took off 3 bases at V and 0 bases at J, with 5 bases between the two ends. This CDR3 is CASSFLANTGELFF. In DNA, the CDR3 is TGTGCCAGCAGCTTCCTAGCGAACACCGGGGAGCTGTTTTTT.

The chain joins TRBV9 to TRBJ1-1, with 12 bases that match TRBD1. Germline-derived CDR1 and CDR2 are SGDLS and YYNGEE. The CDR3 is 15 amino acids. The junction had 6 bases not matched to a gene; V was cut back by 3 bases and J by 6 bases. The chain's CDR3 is CASSGGQGALSEAFF. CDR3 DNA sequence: TGTGCCAGCAGCGGGGGACAGGGGGCTTTATCTGAAGCTTTCTTT.

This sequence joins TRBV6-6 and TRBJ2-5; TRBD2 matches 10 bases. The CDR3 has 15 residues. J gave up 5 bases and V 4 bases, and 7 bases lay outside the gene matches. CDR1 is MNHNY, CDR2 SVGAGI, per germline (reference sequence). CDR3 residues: CASSSKAGGFETQYF. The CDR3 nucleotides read TGTGCCAGCAGTTCGAAAGCGGGAGGGTTCGAGACCCAGTACTTC.

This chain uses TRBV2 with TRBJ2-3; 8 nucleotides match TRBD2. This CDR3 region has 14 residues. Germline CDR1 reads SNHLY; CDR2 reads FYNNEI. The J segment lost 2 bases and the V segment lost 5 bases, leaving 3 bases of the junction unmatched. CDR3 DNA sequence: TGTGCCAGCAGTATTAGCGGGAACACAGATACGCAGTATTTT. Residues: CASSISGNTDTQYF.

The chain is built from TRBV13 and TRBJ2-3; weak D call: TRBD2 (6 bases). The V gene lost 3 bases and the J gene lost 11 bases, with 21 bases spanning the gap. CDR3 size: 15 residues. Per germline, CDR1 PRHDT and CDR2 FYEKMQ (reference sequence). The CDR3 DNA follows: TGTGCCAGCAGCTTCCGGGACGGGGGAGCACGAGGGCAGTATTTT. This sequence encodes CASSFRDGGARGQYF.

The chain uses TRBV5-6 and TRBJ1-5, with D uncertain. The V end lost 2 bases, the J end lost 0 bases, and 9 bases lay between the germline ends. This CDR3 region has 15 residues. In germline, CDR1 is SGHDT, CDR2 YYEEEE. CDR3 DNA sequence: TGTGCCAGCAGCTTACGGGGTTATAGCAATCAGCCCCAGCATTTT. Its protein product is CASSLRGYSNQPQHF.

The CDR3 is CASGQTSNQPQHF. The CDR3 bases are TGTGCCAGCGGACAGACGTCCAATCAGCCCCAGCATTTT. This rearrangement joins TRBV6-1 to TRBJ1-5; D possibly corresponds to TRBD1 (6 bases). Germline CDR1 MNHNS, CDR2 SASEGT. V lost 8 bases to trimming and J lost 3 bases, with 11 bases between them. The length of the CDR3 is 13 residues.

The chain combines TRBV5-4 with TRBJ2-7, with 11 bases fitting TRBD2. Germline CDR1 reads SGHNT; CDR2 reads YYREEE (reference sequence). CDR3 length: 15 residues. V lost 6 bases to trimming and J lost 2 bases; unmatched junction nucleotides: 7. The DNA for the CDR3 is TGTGCCAGCACGGTAGCGGGAGGGCCTACCTACGAGCAGTACTTC. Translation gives CASTVAGGPTYEQYF.

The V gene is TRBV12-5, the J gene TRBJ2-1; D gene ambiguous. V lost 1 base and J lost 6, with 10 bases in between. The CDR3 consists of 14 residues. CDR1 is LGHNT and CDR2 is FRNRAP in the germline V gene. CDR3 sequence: CASGLAAGANEQFF. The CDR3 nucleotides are TGTGCTAGTGGTTTGGCCGCTGGTGCCAATGAGCAGTTCTTC. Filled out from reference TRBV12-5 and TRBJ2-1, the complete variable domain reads DARVTQTPRHKVTEMGQEVTMRCQPILGHNTVFWYRQTMMQGLELLAYFRNRAPLDDSGMPKDRFSAEMPDATLATLKIQPSEPRDSAVYFCASGLAAGANEQFFGPGTRLTVL.

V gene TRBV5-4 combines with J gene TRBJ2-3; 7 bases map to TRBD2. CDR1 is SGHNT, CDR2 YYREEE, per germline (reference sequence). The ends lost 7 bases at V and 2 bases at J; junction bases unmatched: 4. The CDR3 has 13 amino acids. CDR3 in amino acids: CASWGGVTDTQYF. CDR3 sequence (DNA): TGTGCCAGCTGGGGGGGGGTCACAGATACGCAGTATTTT.